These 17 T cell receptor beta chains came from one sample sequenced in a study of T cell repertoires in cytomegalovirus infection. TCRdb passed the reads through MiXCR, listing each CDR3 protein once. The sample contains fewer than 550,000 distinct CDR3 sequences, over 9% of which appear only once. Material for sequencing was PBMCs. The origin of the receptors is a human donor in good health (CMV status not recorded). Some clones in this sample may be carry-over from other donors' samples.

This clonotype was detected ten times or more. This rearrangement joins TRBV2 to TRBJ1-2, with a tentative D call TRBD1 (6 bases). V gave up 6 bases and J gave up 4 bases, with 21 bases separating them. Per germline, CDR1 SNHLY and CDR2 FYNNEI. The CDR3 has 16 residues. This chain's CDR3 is CASRANTGTFGYGYTF. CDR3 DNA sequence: TGTGCCAGCAGAGCGAATACAGGGACTTTTGGCTATGGCTACACCTTC.

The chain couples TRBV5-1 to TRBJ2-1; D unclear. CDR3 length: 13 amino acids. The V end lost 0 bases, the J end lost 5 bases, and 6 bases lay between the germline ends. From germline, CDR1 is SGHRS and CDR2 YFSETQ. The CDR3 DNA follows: TGCGCCAGCAGCTTGGACTTTGACAATGAGCAGTTCTTC. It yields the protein CASSLDFDNEQFF.

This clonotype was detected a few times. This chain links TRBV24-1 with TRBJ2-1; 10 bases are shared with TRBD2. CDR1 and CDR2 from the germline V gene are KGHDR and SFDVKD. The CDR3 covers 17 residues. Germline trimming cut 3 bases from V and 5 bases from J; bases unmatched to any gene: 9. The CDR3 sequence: CATSDPTPGLADNEQFF. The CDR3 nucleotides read TGTGCCACCAGTGATCCTACCCCCGGACTAGCGGACAATGAGCAGTTCTTC.

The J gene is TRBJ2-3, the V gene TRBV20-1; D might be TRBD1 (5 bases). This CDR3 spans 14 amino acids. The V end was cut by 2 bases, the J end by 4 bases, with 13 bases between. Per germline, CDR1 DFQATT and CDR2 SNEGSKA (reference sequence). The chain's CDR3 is CSARSTTGPDTQYF. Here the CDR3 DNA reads TGCAGTGCTAGATCGACCACAGGTCCAGATACGCAGTATTTT.

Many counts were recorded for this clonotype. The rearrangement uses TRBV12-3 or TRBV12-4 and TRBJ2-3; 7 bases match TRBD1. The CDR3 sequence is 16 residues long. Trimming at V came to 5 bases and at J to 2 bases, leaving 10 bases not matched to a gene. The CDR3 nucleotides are TGTGCCAGCAGTCCCGGGGACAGTAGTTTCACAGATACGCAGTATTTT. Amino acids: CASSPGDSSFTDTQYF.

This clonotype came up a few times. The CDR3 is CASSELEGAYNEQFF. The CDR3 nucleotides read TGTGCCAGCAGTGAATTGGAGGGGGCCTACAATGAGCAGTTCTTC. V is TRBV6-1 and J is TRBJ2-1, with D perhaps given as TRBD1 or TRBD2 (6 bases each). Germline lookup yields CDR1 MNHNS and CDR2 SASEGT. The CDR3 runs to 15 residues. V shed 2 bases and J shed 2 bases, with 10 bases lying between them.

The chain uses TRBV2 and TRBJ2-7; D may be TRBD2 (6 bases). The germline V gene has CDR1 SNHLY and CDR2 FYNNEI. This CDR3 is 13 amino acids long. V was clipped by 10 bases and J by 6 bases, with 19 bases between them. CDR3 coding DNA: TGTGCCACCAGGGACGGGAGAGGACTCGAGCAGTACTTC. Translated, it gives CATRDGRGLEQYF.

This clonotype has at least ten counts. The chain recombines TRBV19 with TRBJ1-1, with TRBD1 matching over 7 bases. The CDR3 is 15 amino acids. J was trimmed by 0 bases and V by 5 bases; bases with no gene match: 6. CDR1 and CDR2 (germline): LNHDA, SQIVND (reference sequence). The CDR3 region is CASSWTGGMNTEAFF. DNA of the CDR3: TGTGCCAGTAGTTGGACAGGAGGTATGAACACTGAAGCTTTCTTT.

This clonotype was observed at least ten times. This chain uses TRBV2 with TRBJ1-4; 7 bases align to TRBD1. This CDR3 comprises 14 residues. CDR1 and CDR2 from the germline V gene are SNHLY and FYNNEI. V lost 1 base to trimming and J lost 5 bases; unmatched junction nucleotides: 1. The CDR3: CASSEEQGNEKLFF. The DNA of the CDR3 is TGTGCCAGCAGTGAAGAACAGGGGAATGAAAAACTGTTTTTT.

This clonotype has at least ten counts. The chain's CDR3 is CASHQSSSYEQYF. CDR3 sequence (DNA): TGTGCCAGCCACCAGTCGAGCTCCTACGAGCAGTACTTC. This rearrangement joins TRBV6-1 to TRBJ2-7, with D unclear. Trimming cost V 8 bases and J 0 bases, with 11 bases left between them. CDR3 size: 13 residues. Germline CDR1 is MNHNS and CDR2 is SASEGT.

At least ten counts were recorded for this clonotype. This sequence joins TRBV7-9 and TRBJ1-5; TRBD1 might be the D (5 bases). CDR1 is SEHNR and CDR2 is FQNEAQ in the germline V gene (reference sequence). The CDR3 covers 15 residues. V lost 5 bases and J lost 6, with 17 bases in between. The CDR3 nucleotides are TGTGCCAGCAGCCTGGGGGGACGACGAGGTCAGCCCCAGCATTTT. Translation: CASSLGGRRGQPQHF.

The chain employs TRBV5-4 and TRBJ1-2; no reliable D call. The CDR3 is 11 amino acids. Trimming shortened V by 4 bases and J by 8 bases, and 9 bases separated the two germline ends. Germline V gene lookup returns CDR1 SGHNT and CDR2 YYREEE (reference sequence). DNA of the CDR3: TGTGCCAGCAGCACAGCCAGAGGCTACACCTTC. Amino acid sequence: CASSTARGYTF.

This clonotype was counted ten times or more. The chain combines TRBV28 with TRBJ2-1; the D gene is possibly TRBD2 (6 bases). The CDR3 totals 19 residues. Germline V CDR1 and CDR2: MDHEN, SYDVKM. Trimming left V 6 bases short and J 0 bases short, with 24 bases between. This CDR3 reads CASSLGTGLYGSSYNEQFF. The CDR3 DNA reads TGTGCCAGCAGCTTAGGAACGGGACTTTACGGGAGCTCCTACAATGAGCAGTTCTTC. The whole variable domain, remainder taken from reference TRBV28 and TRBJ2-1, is DVKVTQSSRYLVKRTGEKVFLECVQDMDHENMFWYRQDPGLGLRLIYFSYDVKMKEKGDIPEGYSVSREKKERFSLILESASTNQTSMYLCASSLGTGLYGSSYNEQFFGPGTRLTVL.

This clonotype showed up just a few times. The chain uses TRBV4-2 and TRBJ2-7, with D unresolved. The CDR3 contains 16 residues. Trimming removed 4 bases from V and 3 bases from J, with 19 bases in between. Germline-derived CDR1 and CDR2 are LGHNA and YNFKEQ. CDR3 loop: CASSPRAERHNYEQYF. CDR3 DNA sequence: TGTGCCAGCAGCCCAAGGGCGGAAAGGCACAACTACGAGCAGTACTTC.

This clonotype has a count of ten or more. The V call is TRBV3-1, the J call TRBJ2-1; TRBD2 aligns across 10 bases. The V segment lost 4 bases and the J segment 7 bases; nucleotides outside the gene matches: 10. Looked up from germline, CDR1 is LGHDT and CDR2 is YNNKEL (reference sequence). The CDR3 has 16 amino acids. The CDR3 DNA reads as TGTGCCAGCAGCCCCCCTATCAGCGGGAGGGTAAATGAGCAGTTCTTC. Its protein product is CASSPPISGRVNEQFF.

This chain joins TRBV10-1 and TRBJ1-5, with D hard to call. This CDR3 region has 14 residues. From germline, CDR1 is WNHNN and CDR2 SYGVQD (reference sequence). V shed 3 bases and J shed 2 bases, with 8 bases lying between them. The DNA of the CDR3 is TGCGCCAGCAGTGAAGGTATTGGCAATCAGCCCCAGCATTTT. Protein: CASSEGIGNQPQHF.

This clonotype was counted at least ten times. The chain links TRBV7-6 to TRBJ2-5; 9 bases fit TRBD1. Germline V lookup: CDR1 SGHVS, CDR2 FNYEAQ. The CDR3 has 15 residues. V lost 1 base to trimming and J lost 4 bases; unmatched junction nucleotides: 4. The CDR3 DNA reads TGTGCCAGCAGCTTAGGGACAGGGGTTGGAGAGACCCAGTACTTC. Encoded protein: CASSLGTGVGETQYF. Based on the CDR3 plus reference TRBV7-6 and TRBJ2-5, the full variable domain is GAGVSQSPRYKVTKRGQDVALRCDPISGHVSLYWYRQALGQGPEFLTYFNYEAQQDKSGLPNDRFSAERPEGSISTLTIQRTEQRDSAMYRCASSLGTGVGETQYFGPGTRLLVL.